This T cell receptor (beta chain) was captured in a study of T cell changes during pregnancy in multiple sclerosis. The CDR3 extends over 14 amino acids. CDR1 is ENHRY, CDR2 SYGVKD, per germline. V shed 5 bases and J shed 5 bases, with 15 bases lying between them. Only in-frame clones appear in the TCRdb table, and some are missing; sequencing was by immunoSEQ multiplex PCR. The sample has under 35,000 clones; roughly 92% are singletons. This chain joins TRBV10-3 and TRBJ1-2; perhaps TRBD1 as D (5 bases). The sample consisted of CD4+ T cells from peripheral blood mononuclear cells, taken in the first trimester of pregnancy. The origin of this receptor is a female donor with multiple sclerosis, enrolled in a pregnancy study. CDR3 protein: CAISTQNTGYGYTF. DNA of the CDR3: TGTGCCATCAGTACTCAAAACACAGGATATGGCTACACCTTC.